The clone carrying this T cell receptor (beta chain) came up a few times. The sample has other DNA sequences that encode this CDR3 too. Germline CDR1 reads LGHNA; CDR2 reads YSLEER. The CDR3 is 15 residues long. V gave up 1 base and J gave up 0 bases, with 10 bases separating them. RNA extraction was followed by reverse transcription into cDNA, which acted as the sequencing template. Method: immunoSEQ multiplex PCR; TCRdb's copy keeps in-frame clones and lacks some. The sample has 150,000 to 200,000 clones, about 53% seen once; the top ten hold 11%. This record comes from a study of CD8+ T cells in alopecia areata. Looking at the study overall: For the treated group, dosing was oral tofacitinib at 5 to 10 mg twice daily.

Treatment meaning: oral pan-JAK inhibitor, 5-10 mg twice daily. The genes are TRBV4-3 and TRBJ2-7; tentative D call: TRBD1 (6 bases). This receptor was identified in a human donor with alopecia areata. This material consisted of CD8+ T cells sorted from blood, taken at week 24, from a patient treated with tofacitinib. The CDR3 spells CASSQGTGSSYEQYF. The CDR3, as DNA: TGCGCCAGCAGCCAAGGTACAGGGAGCTCCTACGAGCAGTACTTC.